One TCR beta chain is described in this entry. Generated by immunoSEQ multiplex PCR, the TCRdb table keeps only in-frame clones and is missing some. The data hold over 300,000 clones, with 86% observed a single time. The entry originates in a study of blood T cell repertoires in COVID-19. Overall study context: From T cells, B-cell-depleted T cells, or PBMCs came the material, which was cDNA or gDNA.

CDR1 SGDLS and CDR2 YYNGEE come from the germline V gene. Trimming at V came to 0 bases and at J to 6 bases, leaving 1 base not matched to a gene. The CDR3 is 15 residues long. Material for sequencing was PBMCs or T cells enriched from blood (not recorded which). The chain combines TRBV9 with TRBJ2-2, with 11 positions matching TRBD2. The receptor was isolated from a young woman who had recovered from COVID-19. The CDR3 protein is CASSVALAGAGELFF. In nucleotides, the CDR3 is TGTGCCAGCAGCGTAGCACTAGCGGGGGCCGGGGAGCTGTTTTTT.